This T cell receptor beta chain stems from a study of blood T cell repertoires in COVID-19. On the study more broadly: Samples came from the United States, Italy and Spain, spanning acute and convalescent COVID-19. Nucleic acid was either cDNA or gDNA, and it came from T cells, B-cell-depleted T cells, or PBMCs.

Germline V gives CDR1 MGHRA, CDR2 YSYEKL. Trimming took off 0 bases at V and 3 bases at J, with 14 bases between the two ends. The CDR3 runs to 17 residues. One Seattle source followed patients from active infection through their disease course. Clones were read by immunoSEQ multiplex PCR, and TCRdb kept only the in-frame ones, dropping some. The sample records 150,000 to 180,000 clones, around 85% being singletons. The source material was peripheral blood. V is TRBV4-1 and J is TRBJ1-4, with TRBD1 as a possible D gene (5 bases). The receptor was isolated from a man aged 55 to 69 with COVID-19, enrolled during active disease. DNA for the CDR3: TGCGCCAGCAGCCAAGAGCCCCGGCAGGGTGCTAATGAAAAACTGTTTTTT. This sequence encodes CASSQEPRQGANEKLFF.